Shown below are 30 T cell receptor beta chains from a single sample sequenced in a study of identifying expanded T cells in peripheral blood. TCRdb keeps only in-frame clones here, not all; method: immunoSEQ multiplex PCR. The table lists approximately 90,000 clones, about 90% of them singletons, with around 4.3% in the top ten. What was sequenced was blood. These receptors originate from a person between 18 and 75 years old in good health.

The CDR3: CASSPAVNTEAFF. The CDR3, as DNA: TGTGCCAGCTCACCAGCAGTGAACACTGAAGCTTTCTTT. V usage is TRBV18 and J usage is TRBJ1-1; D ambiguous. The CDR3 has 13 residues. Germline V gene data show CDR1 as KGHSH and CDR2 as LQKENI. The germline V and J ends were trimmed by 2 bases and 0 bases, with 4 bases remaining between them.

The chain uses TRBV29-1 and TRBJ2-2; D gene ambiguous. Germline CDR1 SQVTM, CDR2 ANQGSEA. Trimming removed 1 base from V and 5 bases from J, with 11 bases in between. CDR3 length: 14 residues. CDR3 nucleotides: TGCAGCGTTGAAGGCCAAAAAAGAACCGGGGAGCTGTTTTTT. It yields the protein CSVEGQKRTGELFF.

This chain uses TRBV13 with TRBJ2-7; D may be TRBD1 (6 bases). Trimming stripped 5 bases from V and 7 bases from J, with 21 bases between. Per the germline V gene, CDR1 is PRHDT and CDR2 is FYEKMQ (reference sequence). The CDR3 length is 15 residues. CDR3 residues: CASSVQGSAFREQYF. CDR3 nucleotide sequence: TGTGCCAGCAGCGTACAGGGTTCGGCTTTTCGGGAGCAGTACTTC.

The chain carries TRBV28 and TRBJ1-5; TRBD1 agrees at 11 bases. CDR3 length equals 16 residues. CDR1 and CDR2 (germline): MDHEN, SYDVKM. Trimming removed 6 bases from V and 3 bases from J; junction bases left unmatched: 7. Written as DNA, the CDR3 is TGTGCCAGCAGCCGGACAGGGGGCGGGTACAATCAGCCCCAGCATTTT. Amino acids: CASSRTGGGYNQPQHF.

J is TRBJ2-2 and V is TRBV4-2; 7 nucleotides align to TRBD2. The CDR3 totals 22 residues. Germline values: CDR1 LGHNA, CDR2 YNFKEQ. Trimming removed 0 bases from V and 1 base from J; junction bases left unmatched: 20. This chain's CDR3 is CASSQDLILTRSGRENTGELFF. The CDR3 region has the DNA TGTGCCAGCAGCCAAGATCTGATTCTGACTCGTAGCGGGCGGGAGAACACCGGGGAGCTGTTTTTT.

The J gene is TRBJ2-7, the V gene TRBV30, with TRBD1 matching over 7 bases. Trimming removed 3 bases from V and 3 bases from J; junction bases left unmatched: 5. The CDR3 is 13 residues long. Looked up from germline, CDR1 is GTSNPN and CDR2 is SVGIG (reference sequence). CDR3 amino acids: CAWRRDSFYEQYF. CDR3 nucleotide sequence: TGTGCCTGGAGGAGGGACAGCTTCTACGAGCAGTACTTC. The entire variable domain, with the rest obtained from reference TRBV30 and TRBJ2-7, is as follows: SQTIHQWPATLVQPVGSPLSLECTVEGTSNPNLYWYRQAAGRGLQLLFYSVGIGQISSEVPQNLSASRPQDRQFILSSKKLLLSDSGFYLCAWRRDSFYEQYFGPGTRLTVT.

The chain has TRBV7-8 and TRBJ2-4, with D perhaps being TRBD1 or TRBD2 (5 bases each). CDR3 length equals 15 residues. V was cut by 0 bases and J by 1 base, with 7 bases left in between. Germline V gene sequence: CDR1 SGHVS, CDR2 FQNEAQ. The DNA for the CDR3 is TGTGCCAGCAGCTTAGCAGAGGGGGCCAAAAACATTCAGTACTTC. Translating it yields CASSLAEGAKNIQYF. Looking up the rest from reference TRBV7-8 and TRBJ2-4 gives the full variable domain: GAGVSQSPRYKVAKRGQDVALRCDPISGHVSLFWYQQALGQGPEFLTYFQNEAQLDKSGLPSDRFFAERPEGSVSTLKIQRTQQEDSAVYLCASSLAEGAKNIQYFGAGTRLSVL.

The chain joins TRBV4-1 to TRBJ2-3; 9 bases agree with TRBD1. Germline V CDR1 and CDR2: MGHRA, YSYEKL. The CDR3 covers 16 residues. V gave up 0 bases and J gave up 7 bases; unmatched junction bases: 8. The CDR3 loop is CASSQDRTGVINTQYF. CDR3 nucleotide sequence: TGCGCCAGCAGCCAAGACCGGACAGGGGTTATAAATACGCAGTATTTT.

This clone was counted a single time. The chain combines TRBV9 with TRBJ2-7, with TRBD1 matching 8 bases. CDR3 size: 12 residues. The germline gives CDR1 SGDLS, CDR2 YYNGEE. Trimming at V came to 7 bases and at J to 1 base, leaving 1 base not matched to a gene. CDR3 in DNA: TGTGCCAGCGGACAGGGATCCTACGAGCAGTACTTC. As protein: CASGQGSYEQYF.

The rearrangement uses TRBV6-4 and TRBJ1-5; D might be TRBD1 (5 bases). The CDR3 sequence is 14 residues long. The germline V gene encodes CDR1 MRHNA and CDR2 SNTAGT. V shed 8 bases and J shed 7 bases, with 18 bases lying between them. The CDR3 DNA reads TGTGCCAGCTCAAGTAATTCAGGGTCACAGCCCCAGCATTTT. It codes for CASSSNSGSQPQHF.

The V gene is TRBV28, the J gene TRBJ1-1, with D unclear. CDR3 length: 11 residues. Deletions cut 8 bases from V and 3 bases from J, with 7 bases between. Germline-derived CDR1 and CDR2 are MDHEN and SYDVKM. This CDR3 is CASGLHTEAFF. As DNA, the CDR3 is TGTGCCAGCGGGCTCCACACTGAAGCTTTCTTT.

The gene calls are TRBV7-9 and TRBJ1-4, with D possibly TRBD1 on 5 matching bases. Germline CDR1 and CDR2: SEHNR and FQNEAQ (reference sequence). This CDR3 has 16 residues. Deletions cut 5 bases from V and 0 bases from J, with 13 bases between. The CDR3 coding sequence is TGTGCCAGCAGCCAAAATACAGGAGCAACTAATGAAAAACTGTTTTTT. As protein: CASSQNTGATNEKLFF.

The chain is built from TRBV29-1 and TRBJ2-1; D is perhaps TRBD2 (5 bases). This CDR3 comprises 12 residues. Germline V gives CDR1 SQVTM, CDR2 ANQGSEA. V lost 3 bases and J lost 7, with 10 bases in between. The CDR3: CSVEALANEQFF. In nucleotides, the CDR3 is TGCAGCGTTGAGGCCCTAGCAAATGAGCAGTTCTTC.

This clone appeared a few times. V is TRBV5-4 and J is TRBJ2-2; 8 bases align to TRBD2. The junction had 3 bases not matched to a gene; V was cut back by 4 bases and J by 1 base. CDR1 and CDR2 from the germline V gene are SGHNT and YYREEE (reference sequence). This CDR3 region has 15 residues. CDR3 sequence (DNA): TGTGCCAGCAGCCCGGGGGGGCGGAACACCGGGGAGCTGTTTTTT. Translating gives CASSPGGRNTGELFF.

The chain couples TRBV28 to TRBJ1-2; D call uncertain. V lost 2 bases and J 2 bases, leaving 12 bases between the germline ends. CDR1 is MDHEN, CDR2 SYDVKM, per germline. This CDR3 is 15 amino acids long. The CDR3 reads CASSLKGSRNYGYTF. CDR3 in DNA: TGTGCCAGCAGTTTAAAAGGCAGCCGGAACTATGGCTACACCTTC.

The CDR3 DNA is TGTGCAAGTCGCCCCCCGACAGTGGACACTGAAGCTTTCTTT. This codes for CASRPPTVDTEAFF. The gene calls are TRBV12-2 and TRBJ1-1; TRBD1 is taken as the D call from the table, unchecked against the DNA. TRBV12-2 has pseudogene status. CDR3 length: 14 amino acids.

V gene TRBV2 combines with J gene TRBJ1-1; D is uncertain. The germline CDR1 and CDR2 sequences are SNHLY and FYNNEI. V shed 6 bases and J shed 4 bases, with 12 bases lying between them. The CDR3 covers 13 residues. In DNA form, the CDR3 reads TGTGCCAGCAGCCTCGGGGTTGGCACTGAAGCTTTCTTT. It is translated as CASSLGVGTEAFF.

V is TRBV7-9 and J is TRBJ2-1; no definite D call. The CDR3 has 19 residues. The V end lost 0 bases, the J end lost 3 bases, and 21 bases lay between the germline ends. Germline loops: CDR1 SEHNR, CDR2 FQNEAQ (reference sequence). CDR3 bases: TGTGCCAGCAGCTTAGCCCGTGAGACTGCCAACCAGGACTACAATGAGCAGTTCTTC. Its translation is CASSLARETANQDYNEQFF.

The chain has TRBV29-1 and TRBJ1-2, with D maybe TRBD1 (5 bases). V was cut by 7 bases and J by 2 bases, with 14 bases left in between. Germline V gives CDR1 SQVTM, CDR2 ANQGSEA. The CDR3 contains 13 residues. CDR3 nucleotides: TGCAGCGCTCAGAATCGGGGGAACTATGGCTACACCTTC. The encoded protein is CSAQNRGNYGYTF.

The chain's CDR3 is CASSPVNTGELFF. The CDR3 region has the DNA TGTGCCAGCTCACCAGTCAACACCGGGGAGCTGTTTTTT. The V and J genes are TRBV18 and TRBJ2-2, with D unresolved. The CDR3 totals 13 residues. V dropped 2 bases and J dropped 2 bases, with 3 bases sitting between them. Germline V lookup: CDR1 KGHSH, CDR2 LQKENI.

The rearrangement joins TRBV27 to TRBJ2-7; D unresolved. The CDR3 is made up of 14 amino acids. V lost 2 bases to trimming and J lost 1 base, with 9 bases between them. Germline CDR1 and CDR2: MNHEY and SMNVEV (reference sequence). In DNA form, the CDR3 reads TGTGCCAGCAGTTTAGATTACAATTCCTACGAGCAGTACTTC. Protein: CASSLDYNSYEQYF.

The chain couples TRBV7-8 to TRBJ2-2; D is perhaps TRBD2 (6 bases). The CDR3 is 16 amino acids. Trimming cost V 5 bases and J 8 bases, with 21 bases left between them. The germline V gene encodes CDR1 SGHVS and CDR2 FQNEAQ. CDR3 bases: TGTGCCAGCAGCCCTCGGCGGGATGCACCGTGGGGGGAGCTGTTTTTT. Its protein is CASSPRRDAPWGELFF.

This chain joins TRBV28 and TRBJ1-3; no clear D. The germline V gene encodes CDR1 MDHEN and CDR2 SYDVKM. CDR3 length: 14 residues. V lost 6 bases to trimming and J lost 0 bases, with 9 bases between them. DNA of the CDR3: TGTGCCAGCAGGTCGGATTTCTCTGGAAACACCATATATTTT. This gives the protein CASRSDFSGNTIYF.

This chain uses TRBV4-1 with TRBJ1-5; D possibly corresponds to TRBD1 (6 bases). With 3 bases removed from V and 6 bases from J, the gap between germline ends came to 12 bases. CDR3 size: 14 residues. The V gene's germline CDR1 is MGHRA and CDR2 YSYEKL. CDR3 sequence reads: CASSHGGAGQPQHF. In DNA, the CDR3 is TGCGCCAGCAGCCATGGGGGGGCGGGTCAGCCCCAGCATTTT.

J is TRBJ1-6 and V is TRBV9, with D possibly matching TRBD1 (6 bases). The germline gives CDR1 SGDLS, CDR2 YYNGEE. The CDR3 spans 16 residues. V dropped 0 bases and J dropped 7 bases, with 14 bases sitting between them. CDR3 loop: CASSVAQGSGNSPLHF. The CDR3, as DNA: TGTGCCAGCAGCGTAGCCCAGGGGTCGGGAAATTCACCCCTCCACTTT.

The V gene is TRBV7-3, the J gene TRBJ2-1; TRBD1 matches 9 bases. J lost 7 bases, V lost 1 base, and 5 bases had no gene match. The germline CDR1 and CDR2 sequences are SGHTA and FQGTGA. The CDR3 runs 15 residues. For the CDR3, the DNA is TGTGCCAGCAGCTTAAGGGAGACAGGGGGAAATGAGCAGTTCTTC. It encodes CASSLRETGGNEQFF.

The chain uses TRBV18 and TRBJ2-7; D possibly corresponds to TRBD2 (5 bases). Germline V gene sequence: CDR1 KGHSH, CDR2 LQKENI. Trimming removed 3 bases at V and 5 bases at J, with 17 bases between. There are 15 residues in the CDR3. The CDR3 coding sequence is TGTGCCAGCTCACCTGGATGGGGAGCTAGGGACGAGCAGTACTTC. Translation: CASSPGWGARDEQYF.

CDR3 sequence: CASSPRPPPNYGYTF. Here the CDR3 DNA reads TGTGCCAGCTCACCTAGACCGCCTCCTAACTATGGCTACACCTTC. This chain joins TRBV18 and TRBJ1-2, with unresolved D. In germline, CDR1 is KGHSH, CDR2 LQKENI. The germline V and J ends were trimmed by 3 bases and 0 bases, with 11 bases remaining between them. This CDR3 is 15 amino acids long.

CDR3 sequence reads: CASTFGTDLYNEQFF. The CDR3 nucleotides read TGCGCCAGCACCTTTGGGACGGACCTTTACAATGAGCAGTTCTTC. This chain joins TRBV5-1 and TRBJ2-1; D may be TRBD1 or TRBD2 (5 bases each). The germline V gene encodes CDR1 SGHRS and CDR2 YFSETQ. CDR3 length equals 15 residues. The V end lost 6 bases, the J end lost 4 bases, and 17 bases lay between the germline ends.

The V gene is TRBV5-6, the J gene TRBJ2-7; 11 bases map to TRBD2. Trimming cost V 4 bases and J 3 bases; bases outside gene matches: 9. Germline CDR1 and CDR2: SGHDT and YYEEEE. The CDR3 covers 16 residues. The CDR3 bases are TGTGCCAGCAGCCCGGGACTAGCGGACAACGTCTACGAGCAGTACTTC. Amino acids: CASSPGLADNVYEQYF.